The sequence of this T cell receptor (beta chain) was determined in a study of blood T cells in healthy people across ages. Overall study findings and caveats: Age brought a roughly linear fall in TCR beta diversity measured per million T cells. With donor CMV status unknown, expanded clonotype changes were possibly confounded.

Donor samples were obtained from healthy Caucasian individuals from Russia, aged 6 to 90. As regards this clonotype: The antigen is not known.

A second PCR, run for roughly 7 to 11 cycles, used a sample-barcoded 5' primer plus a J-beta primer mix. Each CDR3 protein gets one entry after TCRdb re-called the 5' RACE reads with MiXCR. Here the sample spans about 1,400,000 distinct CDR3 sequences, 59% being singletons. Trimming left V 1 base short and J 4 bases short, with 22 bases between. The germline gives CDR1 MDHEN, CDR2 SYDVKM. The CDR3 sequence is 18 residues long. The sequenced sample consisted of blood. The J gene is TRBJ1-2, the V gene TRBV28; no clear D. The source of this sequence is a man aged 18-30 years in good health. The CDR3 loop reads CASSLSSVRRRPSYGYTF. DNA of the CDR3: TGTGCCAGCAGTTTATCGTCCGTCAGGAGACGCCCTTCCTATGGCTACACCTTC.